The source of this T cell receptor beta chain is a study of T cells after posttransplantation cyclophosphamide. Study-wide results and limits: Tissue-infiltrating T cells from skin or gut overlapped little with blood T cells. Recipient CMV seropositivity and CMV reactivation strongly tracked TRB clonality. Later blood repertoires were often dominated by clones from the donor CD8+ memory compartment.

Assay: immunoSEQ multiplex PCR; the TCRdb copy retains only in-frame clones and omits some. The table lists some 19,000 clones, roughly 70% of them singletons. Germline values: CDR1 MGHRA, CDR2 YSYEKL. The CDR3 length is 19 residues. V was clipped by 0 bases and J by 2 bases; unmatched bases: 12. Busulfan-fludarabine conditioning, marrow transplant, and cyclophosphamide on days +3 and +4 were administered. As for this clone: Antigen: not known.

This receptor was identified in a male patient between 25 and 40 years old who received an allogeneic stem cell transplant from a related donor, was CMV-positive, and had acute GVHD only. Some T cells may be graft donor cells. This sequence joins TRBV4-1 and TRBJ2-5; 10 nucleotides line up with TRBD2. This sample comprised PBMCs, obtained after an allogeneic stem cell transplant with post-transplant cyclophosphamide. The CDR3 DNA sequence: TGCGCCAGCAGCCAAGATTCGCTTGCCGGACTAGCGGAACAAGAGACCCAGTACTTC. The encoded protein is CASSQDSLAGLAEQETQYF.